This T cell receptor beta chain was recovered during a study of blood T cell repertoires in COVID-19. Sequencing used immunoSEQ multiplex PCR; TCRdb keeps in-frame clones, though not all of them. The sample contains around 300,000 clones, 87% of which appear only once. This CDR3 contains 15 residues. Germline CDR1 reads SGHDT; CDR2 reads YYEEEE. V trimming: 3 bases; J trimming: 0 bases; junction bases outside the gene matches: 6. The specimen was PBMCs or T cells enriched from blood (not recorded which). This sequence joins TRBV5-6 and TRBJ2-7, with 7 bases lining up with TRBD2. The clonotype was recovered from a woman in her 40s who had recovered from COVID-19. The DNA for the CDR3 is TGTGCCAGCAGCTCACGGGGGGTTTACTCCTACGAGCAGTACTTC. Amino acid sequence: CASSSRGVYSYEQYF.